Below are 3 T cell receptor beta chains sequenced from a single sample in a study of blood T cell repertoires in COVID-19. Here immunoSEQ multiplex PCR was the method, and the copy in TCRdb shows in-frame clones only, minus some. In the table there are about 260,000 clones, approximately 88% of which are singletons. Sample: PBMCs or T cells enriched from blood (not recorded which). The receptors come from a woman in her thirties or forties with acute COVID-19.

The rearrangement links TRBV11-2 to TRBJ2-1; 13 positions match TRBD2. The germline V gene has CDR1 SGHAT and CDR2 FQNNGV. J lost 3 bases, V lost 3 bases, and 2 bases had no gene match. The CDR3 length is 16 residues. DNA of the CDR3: TGTGCCAGCAGCTTGTGGACTAGCGGGAGCTACAATGAGCAGTTCTTC. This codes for CASSLWTSGSYNEQFF.

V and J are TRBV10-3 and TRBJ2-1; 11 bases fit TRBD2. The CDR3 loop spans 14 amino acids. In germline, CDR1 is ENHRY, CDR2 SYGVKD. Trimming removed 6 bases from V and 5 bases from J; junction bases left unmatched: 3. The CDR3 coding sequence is TGTGCCATCAGGGAGACTAGCGGGGACAATGAGCAGTTCTTC. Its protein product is CAIRETSGDNEQFF.

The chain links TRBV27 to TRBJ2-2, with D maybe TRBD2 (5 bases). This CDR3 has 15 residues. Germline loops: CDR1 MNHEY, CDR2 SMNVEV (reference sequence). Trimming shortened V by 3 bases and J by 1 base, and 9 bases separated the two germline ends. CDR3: CASSLSGENTGELFF. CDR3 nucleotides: TGTGCCAGCAGTTTGTCCGGGGAGAACACCGGGGAGCTGTTTTTT.